The rows below give T cell receptor beta chains drawn from one sample of a study of T-cell memory formation after mild COVID-19. TCRdb re-called the 5' RACE reads with MiXCR, one entry per CDR3 protein. The table records tens of thousands of distinct CDR3 sequences, about a sixth of them present only once. Sequencing used PBMCs or a T cell subset sorted from them (not recorded which). The receptors were gathered from an adult woman who had mild COVID-19 (a few samples of this study predate the infection). Cell type and time point are not known. Each CDR3 is given with its conserved first and last residue. The D gene is left open where the match is weak. Rows give clone size only sometimes, using once, few, many, or a class for an expanded clone.

J: TRBJ2-1; D: TRBD1; size: few; length: 15; V: TRBV7-9; CDR3: CASSSPQTGWNEQFF; DNA: TGTGCCAGCAGCTCCCCCCAGACAGGGTGGAATGAGCAGTTCTTC
J: TRBJ1-5; D: -; size: -; length: 18; V: TRBV7-9; CDR3: CASSLDNTSYWSNQPQHF; DNA: TGTGCCAGCAGTTTGGACAACACCTCATACTGGAGCAATCAGCCCCAGCATTTT
J: TRBJ2-1; D: -; size: few; length: 15; V: TRBV29-1; CDR3: CSVEIPGQAYNEQFF; DNA: TGCAGCGTTGAAATTCCGGGACAAGCATACAATGAGCAGTTCTTC
J: TRBJ2-7; D: -; size: few; length: 14; V: TRBV21-1; CDR3: CASSNRTGAYEQYF; DNA: TGTGCCAGCAGCAACAGGACAGGGGCCTACGAGCAGTACTTC
J: TRBJ1-2; D: -; size: few; length: 13; V: TRBV11-2; CDR3: CASSAPQGYGYTF; DNA: TGTGCCAGCAGCGCCCCGCAGGGTTATGGCTACACCTTC
J: TRBJ2-3; D: TRBD2; size: -; length: 18; V: TRBV7-9; CDR3: CASSIPGLAGDSTDTQYF; DNA: TGTGCCAGCAGCATCCCGGGACTAGCGGGAGATAGCACAGATACGCAGTATTTT
J: TRBJ1-2; D: -; size: -; length: 13; V: TRBV9; CDR3: CASSVSGGDGYTF; DNA: TGTGCCAGCAGCGTATCCGGGGGCGATGGCTACACCTTC
J: TRBJ2-7; D: -; size: -; length: 16; V: TRBV27; CDR3: CASSFGSTFNPYEQYF; DNA: TGTGCCAGCAGTTTTGGTTCGACATTTAATCCCTACGAGCAGTACTTC
J: TRBJ2-3; D: -; size: -; length: 16; V: TRBV7-6; CDR3: CASSPVTLFSTDTQYF; DNA: TGTGCCAGCAGCCCTGTCACTCTTTTCAGCACAGATACGCAGTATTTT
J: TRBJ2-1; D: -; size: many; length: 11; V: TRBV7-6; CDR3: CASSLEGEQFF; DNA: TGTGCCAGCAGCCTGGAGGGTGAGCAGTTCTTC
J: TRBJ2-1; D: -; size: many; length: 13; V: TRBV7-9; CDR3: CASSESGNNEQFF; DNA: TGTGCCAGCAGCGAAAGCGGAAACAATGAGCAGTTCTTC
J: TRBJ2-2; D: -; size: few; length: 15; V: TRBV7-9; CDR3: CASSQWGSGTGELFF; DNA: TGTGCCAGCAGCCAGTGGGGGAGTGGCACCGGGGAGCTGTTTTTT
J: TRBJ2-1; D: TRBD2; size: -; length: 14; V: TRBV6-2/TRBV6-3; CDR3: CASSYSGTRNEQFF; DNA: TGTGCCAGCAGTTACTCCGGGACTAGAAATGAGCAGTTCTTC
J: TRBJ2-1; D: -; size: few; length: 15; V: TRBV11-2; CDR3: CASSLEATRRDEQFF; DNA: TGTGCCAGCAGCTTGGAAGCGACCCGGCGGGATGAGCAGTTCTTC
J: TRBJ2-7; D: -; size: few; length: 12; V: TRBV29-1; CDR3: CSVAEGAYEQYF; DNA: TGCAGCGTTGCGGAGGGGGCCTACGAGCAGTACTTC
J: TRBJ2-3; D: -; size: -; length: 17; V: TRBV11-3; CDR3: CASSLGTSHYGTDTQYF; DNA: TGTGCCAGCAGCTTAGGGACTTCCCATTATGGCACAGATACGCAGTATTTT
J: TRBJ2-4; D: -; size: -; length: 19; V: TRBV2; CDR3: CASSAGLRGNKGLYNIQYF; DNA: TGTGCCAGCAGTGCTGGACTCAGAGGAAATAAAGGGCTATATAACATTCAGTACTTC
J: TRBJ1-2; D: -; size: -; length: 16; V: TRBV4-1; CDR3: CASSQARSILPYGYTF; DNA: TGCGCCAGCAGCCAAGCAAGGTCCATCCTCCCCTATGGCTACACCTTC
J: TRBJ2-3; D: TRBD2; size: -; length: 13; V: TRBV24-1; CDR3: CATSDLWTGGQYF; DNA: TGTGCCACCAGTGATTTGTGGACGGGGGGTCAGTATTTT
J: TRBJ2-7; D: -; size: -; length: 14; V: TRBV12-3/TRBV12-4; CDR3: CASSLGGNNYEQYF; DNA: TGTGCCAGCAGTTTAGGTGGGAATAACTACGAGCAGTACTTC
J: TRBJ2-7; D: -; size: -; length: 14; V: TRBV15; CDR3: CATSRLASSYEQYF; DNA: TGTGCCACCAGCAGACTAGCGTCCTCCTACGAGCAGTACTTC
J: TRBJ2-7; D: -; size: few; length: 16; V: TRBV4-2; CDR3: CASSQAYGARGYEQYF; DNA: TGTGCCAGCAGCCAGGCCTATGGGGCCCGAGGCTACGAGCAGTACTTC
J: TRBJ2-7; D: -; size: -; length: 13; V: TRBV20-1; CDR3: CSARLGDPYEQYF; DNA: TGCAGTGCTAGGTTAGGGGATCCCTACGAGCAGTACTTC
J: TRBJ2-7; D: -; size: -; length: 15; V: TRBV25-1; CDR3: CASSGPTRRGYEQYF; DNA: TGTGCCAGCAGTGGGCCTACGAGGCGGGGCTACGAGCAGTACTTC
J: TRBJ2-1; D: -; size: -; length: 15; V: TRBV6-2/TRBV6-3; CDR3: CASSRSGEAGNEQFF; DNA: TGTGCCAGCAGCAGATCGGGAGAAGCGGGCAATGAGCAGTTCTTC
J: TRBJ2-7; D: TRBD2; size: few; length: 16; V: TRBV4-2; CDR3: CASSQEGGGTPYEQYF; DNA: TGTGCCAGCAGCCAAGAAGGCGGGGGGACCCCCTACGAGCAGTACTTC
J: TRBJ2-7; D: TRBD1; size: -; length: 16; V: TRBV4-3; CDR3: CASSQARDRAIHEQYF; DNA: TGCGCCAGCAGCCAAGCTCGGGACAGGGCCATCCACGAGCAGTACTTC
J: TRBJ2-7; D: TRBD2; size: -; length: 20; V: TRBV7-8; CDR3: CASSFISSRLAGDPFYEQYF; DNA: TGTGCCAGCAGCTTTATCAGTTCCCGTCTAGCGGGGGACCCGTTCTACGAGCAGTACTTC
J: TRBJ2-1; D: TRBD1; size: few; length: 15; V: TRBV5-1; CDR3: CASSTGTGEWNEQFF; DNA: TGCGCCAGCAGTACCGGGACAGGGGAGTGGAATGAGCAGTTCTTC
J: TRBJ2-7; D: TRBD1; size: few; length: 16; V: TRBV7-9; CDR3: CASSSRGQASSYEQYF; DNA: TGTGCCAGCAGCTCGAGGGGACAGGCTAGCTCCTACGAGCAGTACTTC
J: TRBJ2-1; D: TRBD2; size: -; length: 16; V: TRBV4-3; CDR3: CASSPFLAGTYNEQFF; DNA: TGCGCCAGCAGCCCGTTTCTAGCGGGCACCTACAATGAGCAGTTCTTC
J: TRBJ1-2; D: -; size: -; length: 13; V: TRBV7-9; CDR3: CASSDGTGYGYTF; DNA: TGTGCCAGCAGCGATGGGACGGGGTATGGCTACACCTTC
J: TRBJ2-1; D: TRBD1; size: -; length: 15; V: TRBV7-9; CDR3: CASSSGSQGYNEQFF; DNA: TGTGCCAGCAGCTCCGGCTCACAGGGGTACAATGAGCAGTTCTTC
J: TRBJ2-1; D: TRBD2; size: -; length: 15; V: TRBV4-2; CDR3: CASSQDPGLNNEQFF; DNA: TGTGCCAGCAGCCAAGACCCGGGACTAAACAATGAGCAGTTCTTC
J: TRBJ2-5; D: TRBD2; size: -; length: 19; V: TRBV7-6; CDR3: CASSREENPVALKGETQYF; DNA: TGTGCCAGCAGCCGGGAGGAGAATCCCGTGGCCCTAAAAGGAGAGACCCAGTACTTC
J: TRBJ2-2; D: TRBD2; size: few; length: 17; V: TRBV6-5; CDR3: CASSTGRGEPNTGELFF; DNA: TGTGCCAGCAGTACCGGGAGGGGAGAGCCGAACACCGGGGAGCTGTTTTTT
J: TRBJ1-1; D: TRBD1; size: few; length: 15; V: TRBV5-4; CDR3: CASSLAGDRYTEAFF; DNA: TGTGCCAGCAGCTTGGCAGGGGACAGGTACACTGAAGCTTTCTTT
J: TRBJ2-1; D: -; size: -; length: 13; V: TRBV24-1; CDR3: CATRWGPGREQFF; DNA: TGTGCCACCAGGTGGGGCCCGGGGCGGGAGCAGTTCTTC
J: TRBJ2-1; D: TRBD1; size: -; length: 15; V: TRBV5-4; CDR3: CASSFLGQGYNEQFF; DNA: TGTGCCAGCAGCTTTCTGGGACAGGGTTACAATGAGCAGTTCTTC
J: TRBJ2-1; D: -; size: -; length: 12; V: TRBV29-1; CDR3: CSVGDRYNEQFF; DNA: TGCAGCGTTGGTGACAGATACAATGAGCAGTTCTTC
J: TRBJ2-1; D: -; size: -; length: 14; V: TRBV5-6; CDR3: CASSLGGGDNEQFF; DNA: TGTGCCAGCAGCTTGGGTGGGGGAGACAATGAGCAGTTCTTC
J: TRBJ2-3; D: -; size: -; length: 13; V: TRBV7-9; CDR3: CASSPPPSHTQYF; DNA: TGTGCCAGCAGCCCCCCTCCCTCCCATACGCAGTATTTT
J: TRBJ2-2; D: TRBD1; size: -; length: 18; V: TRBV19; CDR3: CASSISIYGQGRTGELFF; DNA: TGTGCCAGTAGTATAAGTATCTATGGACAGGGAAGAACCGGGGAGCTGTTTTTT